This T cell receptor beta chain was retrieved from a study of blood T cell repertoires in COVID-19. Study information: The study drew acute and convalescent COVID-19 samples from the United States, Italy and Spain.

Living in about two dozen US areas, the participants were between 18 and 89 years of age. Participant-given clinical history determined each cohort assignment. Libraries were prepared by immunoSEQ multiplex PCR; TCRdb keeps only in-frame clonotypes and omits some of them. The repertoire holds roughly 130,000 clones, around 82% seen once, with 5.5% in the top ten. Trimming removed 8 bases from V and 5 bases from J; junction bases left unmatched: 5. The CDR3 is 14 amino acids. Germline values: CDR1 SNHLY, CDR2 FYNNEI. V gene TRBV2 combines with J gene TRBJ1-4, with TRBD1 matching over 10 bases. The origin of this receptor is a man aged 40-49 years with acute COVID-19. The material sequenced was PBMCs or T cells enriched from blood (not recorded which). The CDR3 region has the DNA TGTGCCAGCGGAGACAGGGGGCGGAATGAAAAACTGTTTTTT. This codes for CASGDRGRNEKLFF.